Listed below are T cell receptor beta chains from one sample, sequenced in a study of blood T cell repertoires in COVID-19. Sequenced by immunoSEQ multiplex PCR; TCRdb stores in-frame clones only, minus some. This table holds 190,000 or so clones, around 90% found once. The sample was peripheral blood. The receptors were sampled from a man over 45 with acute or convalescent COVID-19. The CDR3 runs from the conserved cysteine through the conserved F or W. D genes are given only for firm matches.

v_gene: TRBV7-9
j_gene: TRBJ1-4
d_gene: TRBD1
CDR3nt: TGTGCCAGCAGCTTTGCAGGGGGCGCGGGTGAAAAACTGTTTTTT
CDR3aa: CASSFAGGAGEKLFF

v_gene: TRBV9
j_gene: TRBJ1-6
d_gene: .
CDR3nt: TGTGCCAGCAGCGCGCTCGGGACTCCCGCTAATTCACCCCTCCACTTT
CDR3aa: CASSALGTPANSPLHF

v_gene: TRBV2
j_gene: TRBJ1-5
d_gene: .
CDR3nt: TGTGCCAGCAAGACAGTGAGCAATCAGCCCCAGCATTTT
CDR3aa: CASKTVSNQPQHF

v_gene: TRBV19
j_gene: TRBJ2-3
d_gene: .
CDR3nt: TGTGCCAGTAGCACCGGACAGGGAGGGACAGATACGCAGTATTTT
CDR3aa: CASSTGQGGTDTQYF

v_gene: TRBV28
j_gene: TRBJ1-6
d_gene: .
CDR3nt: TGTGCCAGCTATGGGCAGACCCCTACTCCCCAGAATAATTCACCCCTCCACTTT
CDR3aa: CASYGQTPTPQNNSPLHF

v_gene: TRBV28
j_gene: TRBJ1-2
d_gene: TRBD1
CDR3nt: TGTGCCAGCCACCAGGGGGGCTATGGCTACACCTTC
CDR3aa: CASHQGGYGYTF

v_gene: TRBV5-6
j_gene: TRBJ2-3
d_gene: .
CDR3nt: TGTGCCAGCAGCTTGGAGGGAGTAAGCACAGATACGCAGTATTTT
CDR3aa: CASSLEGVSTDTQYF

v_gene: TRBV28
j_gene: TRBJ2-6
d_gene: .
CDR3nt: TGTGCCAGCATCCCACACTCTGGGGCCAACGTCCTGACTTTC
CDR3aa: CASIPHSGANVLTF

v_gene: TRBV6-6
j_gene: TRBJ1-1
d_gene: .
CDR3nt: TGTGCCAGCAGCCTCATCCAGACAGGGAACACTGAAGCTTTCTTT
CDR3aa: CASSLIQTGNTEAFF

v_gene: TRBV19
j_gene: TRBJ2-2
d_gene: .
CDR3nt: TGTGCCAGTAGTATGCGGGTAAACACCGGGGAGCTGTTTTTT
CDR3aa: CASSMRVNTGELFF

v_gene: TRBV14
j_gene: TRBJ2-1
d_gene: .
CDR3nt: TGTGCCAGCAGCCACGGGCGGGCAGGTCAGTTCTTC
CDR3aa: CASSHGRAGQFF